This T cell receptor beta chain was observed in a study of monozygotic twins with inflammatory bowel disease. Study-wide findings and caveats: Patients received differing immunosuppressive treatments, which may have added variability to their repertoires.

TCRdb reprocessed the 5' RACE reads; each CDR3 protein has one entry and no DNA is given. The sample features 170,000 or so distinct CDR3 sequences, with roughly 7% in its top ten. As to this clonotype: Its antigen remains unidentified.

There are 13 residues in the CDR3. In germline, CDR1 is DFQATT, CDR2 SNEGSKA (reference sequence). The TCR was taken from a human donor with ulcerative colitis or Crohn's disease, or a healthy co-twin of an affected twin (not recorded which). The sequenced sample consisted of blood. This chain connects TRBV20-1 to TRBJ2-1; TCRdb's D gene call, TRBD1, goes unchecked for lack of DNA. CDR3: CSARAPTFNEQFF.